This T cell receptor beta chain was observed in a study of beta chain features in type 1 diabetes. The study, taken as a whole, reports: Type 1 diabetes patients had moderately but significantly shorter TCRB CDR3s in all four CD4+ subsets.

As for this clone: The antigen is undetermined.

The V gene's germline CDR1 is LNHNV and CDR2 YYDKDF (reference sequence). Trimming shortened V by 5 bases and J by 0 bases, and 11 bases separated the two germline ends. This CDR3 is 15 amino acids long. Isolated RNA was reverse transcribed in full, so expressed TCRB transcripts were sequenced. About 3.5 million reads per sample on average were obtained from naive, central memory and regulatory T cell samples. Method: immunoSEQ multiplex PCR; TCRdb's copy keeps in-frame clones and lacks some. Of approximately 60,000 clones listed, under 60% are singletons. This sequence originates from a woman in her 40s with type 1 diabetes. Source material: Tregs from blood. The chain joins TRBV15 to TRBJ1-5; TRBD1 might be the D (6 bases). CDR3: CATSLTGLSNQPQHF. The CDR3 bases are TGTGCCACCAGCTTAACAGGGCTTAGCAATCAGCCCCAGCATTTT.